This T cell receptor beta chain was recorded in a study of CXCR3-negative and CXCR3-positive naive CD8 T cells. Study-wide background: Summed over all libraries, TRB reads came to about 130 million, with about 1.5 +/- 0.3 million per library.

The germline V gene encodes CDR1 MDHEN and CDR2 SYDVKM. The CDR3 runs 16 residues. General study points: Memory CD8+ cells showed much lower diversity, while both naive subsets were comparably high. TRBV-TRBJ usage was similar across naive CXCR3 subsets but distinct in memory cells. Relative to CXCR3-negative naive cells, CXCR3-positive naive cells had more hydrophobic TRB CDR3s.

Sorting was done in triplicate for each CD8+ T cell subset (under 330,000 cells each). Note on this clonotype: Antigen specificity is unknown.

All TRB cDNA libraries came from 5' RACE performed with UMI labels. For each CDR3 protein, TCRdb gives one entry from its re-call of the 5' RACE reads, without DNA. Its table lists 150,000 to 180,000 distinct CDR3 sequences. The specimen sequenced was naive CXCR3+ CD8+ T cells from blood. Stated subset: CD45RO-CCR7+CD27+CD95- naive CD8+ T cells expressing CXCR3 (TNR3+). This receptor was taken from a human donor in good health. Some clones in this sample may be carry-over from other donors' samples. The gene calls are TRBV28 and TRBJ2-2; TCRdb indicates TRBD1, and absent DNA this call remains unverified. CDR3 loop: CASTGTENWNTGELFF.